This TCR beta chain stems from a study of blood T cell repertoires in COVID-19. Turning to the study itself: Sources were T cells, B-cell-depleted T cells, or PBMCs; the material itself was cDNA or gDNA.

Germline V CDR1 and CDR2: ENHRY, SYGVKD. The CDR3 is made up of 14 amino acids. V lost 6 bases, J lost 5 bases, and 4 bases stayed unmatched. As processed by the authors: Amplified reference gene primers provided the basis for estimating nucleated cell counts. TCRdb's copy holds only in-frame clones and misses some; the assay was immunoSEQ multiplex PCR. The DNA was the basis for D and trimming; V, J and clone size are from that table. The table records roughly 160,000 clones, roughly 80% of them present only once. The sequenced sample consisted of PBMCs or T cells enriched from blood (not recorded which). The clonotype originates from a man between 45 and 60 years old who had recovered from COVID-19. The rearrangement joins TRBV10-3 to TRBJ1-6; 7 bases match TRBD1. This chain's CDR3 is CAIRLGQDNSPLHF. The CDR3 DNA reads TGTGCCATCAGACTCGGACAGGATAATTCACCCCTCCACTTT.